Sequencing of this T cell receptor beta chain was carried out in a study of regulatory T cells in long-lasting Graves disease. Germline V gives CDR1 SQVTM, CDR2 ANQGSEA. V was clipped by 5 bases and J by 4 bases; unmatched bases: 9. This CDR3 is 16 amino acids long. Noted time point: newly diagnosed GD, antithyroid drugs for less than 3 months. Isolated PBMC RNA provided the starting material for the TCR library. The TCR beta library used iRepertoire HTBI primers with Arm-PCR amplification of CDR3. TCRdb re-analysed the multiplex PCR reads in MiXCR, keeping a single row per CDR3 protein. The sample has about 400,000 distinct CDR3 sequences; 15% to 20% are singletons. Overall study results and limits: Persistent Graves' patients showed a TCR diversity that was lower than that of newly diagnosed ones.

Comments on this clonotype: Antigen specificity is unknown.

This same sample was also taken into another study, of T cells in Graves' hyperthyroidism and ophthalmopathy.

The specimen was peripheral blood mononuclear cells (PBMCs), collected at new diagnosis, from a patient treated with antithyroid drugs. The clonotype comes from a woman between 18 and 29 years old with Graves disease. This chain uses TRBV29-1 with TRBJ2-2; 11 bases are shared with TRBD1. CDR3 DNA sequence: TGCAGCGTTATGTGGCCGGGACAGGGGGGCACCGGGGAGCTGTTTTTT. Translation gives CSVMWPGQGGTGELFF.